The rows below give T cell receptor beta chains drawn from one sample of a study of tissue T cells after allogeneic stem cell transplantation. Measured with immunoSEQ multiplex PCR; TCRdb has only the in-frame clones, and not every one. The sample records fewer than 30,000 clones, around 67% being singletons. The material sequenced was tissue from the ileum, taken at autopsy. Source of these receptors: an older female donor with lung cancer. Both conserved end residues are part of each CDR3. The D gene is left open where the match is weak. Rows may omit the clone size; those that give it use once, few, many or a size class.

V gene	D gene	J gene	clone size	CDR3 DNA	CDR3 protein
TRBV7-9	TRBD2	TRBJ2-1	once	TGTGCCAGCAGGCAAGCGGGGGGACACTACAATGAGCAGTTCTTC	CASRQAGGHYNEQFF
TRBV5-1	-	TRBJ2-5	-	TGCGCCAGCAGCTCCAGGGGGGTGGAGACCCAGTACTTC	CASSSRGVETQYF
TRBV14	-	TRBJ2-3	-	TGTGCCAGCAGCCCCCTCCGGGGCCTTAGCACAGATACGCAGTATTTT	CASSPLRGLSTDTQYF
TRBV7-9	-	TRBJ2-1	-	TGTGCCAGCAGCTCAACACCAGGGCGGGCGGTTTACAATGAGCAGTTCTTC	CASSSTPGRAVYNEQFF
TRBV5-1	TRBD2	TRBJ2-1	-	TGCGCCAGCAGCCGGATGGGACTAGGGGACAATGAGCAGTTCTTC	CASSRMGLGDNEQFF
TRBV7-6	TRBD2	TRBJ2-3	-	TGTGCCAGCAGCTTAGCGCAAGCGGGAGGTGGAGATACGCAGTATTTT	CASSLAQAGGGDTQYF
TRBV3-1/TRBV3-2	-	TRBJ1-5	-	TGTGCCAGCAGCCACTCGCCAGGGCTAAATCAGCCCCAGCATTTT	CASSHSPGLNQPQHF
TRBV7-2	TRBD2	TRBJ2-7	-	TGTGCCAGCAGCTTATGGGCGGGGGGGAACTACGAGCAGTACTTC	CASSLWAGGNYEQYF
TRBV29-1	-	TRBJ2-5	-	TGCAGCGTTGTAACGCGGCTGGGGACCCAGTACTTC	CSVVTRLGTQYF
TRBV2	TRBD2	TRBJ2-3	-	TGTGCCAGCAGTAGCGGGAGGGCCTCGGATACGCAGTATTTT	CASSSGRASDTQYF
TRBV6-5	TRBD1	TRBJ2-2	-	TGTGCCAGCAGGTCCGGGACAGAGAACACCGGGGAGCTGTTTTTT	CASRSGTENTGELFF
TRBV5-8	-	TRBJ1-5	few	TGTGCCAGCAAGGGACCGCGCAATCAGCCCCAGCATTTT	CASKGPRNQPQHF
TRBV10-2	TRBD2	TRBJ2-1	once	TGCGCCAGCAGTGCCGGGACTAGCGGTTACAATGAGCAGTTCTTC	CASSAGTSGYNEQFF
TRBV18	TRBD1	TRBJ2-1	-	TGTGCCAGCTCACCACTTCCGCCACAGGGGGGCTCCTACAATGAGCAGTTCTTC	CASSPLPPQGGSYNEQFF
TRBV10-1	-	TRBJ1-1	few	TGCGCCAGCAGTGAGTCTTCTATCACTGAAGCTTTCTTT	CASSESSITEAFF
TRBV27	TRBD1	TRBJ1-5	-	TGTGCCAGCAGTCAGGGGGACGGCAATCAGCCCCAGCATTTT	CASSQGDGNQPQHF
TRBV2	-	TRBJ2-2	medium-sized	TGTGCCAGCAGGCGGACTGGGATGGGGACCGGGGAGCTGTTTTTT	CASRRTGMGTGELFF
TRBV6-2/TRBV6-3	-	TRBJ2-7	-	TGTGCCAGCAGTTTTCCGCGGGGGCCAGCCTACGAGCAGTACTTC	CASSFPRGPAYEQYF
TRBV12-5	TRBD1	TRBJ1-3	-	TGTGCTAGTGGCCCATACAGGGGTGGTTTTAGTAACACCATATATTTT	CASGPYRGGFSNTIYF
TRBV7-9	-	TRBJ1-3	once	TGTGCCAGCAGCATATCGTCGGTCTCGGGAAACACCATATATTTT	CASSISSVSGNTIYF
TRBV12-3/TRBV12-4	-	TRBJ2-7	-	TGTGCCAGCAGTTTAGGGGGCCACGAGCAGTACTTC	CASSLGGHEQYF
TRBV6-2/TRBV6-3	-	TRBJ1-2	once	TGTGCCAGCAGTTACGAAGGGCCCGACCATGGCTACACCTTC	CASSYEGPDHGYTF
TRBV7-8	-	TRBJ1-1	-	TGTGCCAGCAGCTTAATTGAGGCCGGTAACACTGAAGCTTTCTTT	CASSLIEAGNTEAFF
TRBV18	-	TRBJ1-5	-	TGTGCCAGCTCACCAGGGGTGAGCAATCAGCCCCAGCATTTT	CASSPGVSNQPQHF
TRBV7-6	-	TRBJ2-2	few	TGTGCCAGCAGCTTACGGGGTACCGGCAGGGCCGGGAACACCGGGGAGCTGTTTTTT	CASSLRGTGRAGNTGELFF
TRBV30	TRBD1	TRBJ1-4	-	TGTGCCTGGGGGACAGGCTATGAAAAACTGTTTTTT	CAWGTGYEKLFF
TRBV15	-	TRBJ2-3	-	TGTGCCACCAGCAGGGGAATTTCAGGGGGGGCGCAGTATTTT	CATSRGISGGAQYF
TRBV6-5	TRBD2	TRBJ2-1	-	TGTGCCAGCAGTTACTCGACCCTAGCGGGAGTGAATGAGCAGTTCTTC	CASSYSTLAGVNEQFF
TRBV2	TRBD1	TRBJ1-1	-	TGTGCCAGCAGTGATCAGGGGGGTACCTCTGAAGCTTTCTTT	CASSDQGGTSEAFF
TRBV5-1	-	TRBJ1-4	few	TGCGCCAGCAGCTTCGACAGTACAAATGAAAAACTGTTTTTT	CASSFDSTNEKLFF
TRBV13	-	TRBJ2-7	-	TGTGCCAGCAGCCGACGGTTCTACGAGCAGTACTTC	CASSRRFYEQYF
TRBV7-9	-	TRBJ2-7	-	TGTGCCAGCAGCTACGCCGTGGGCAGGGGCTCCTACGAGCAGTACTTC	CASSYAVGRGSYEQYF
TRBV5-1	-	TRBJ2-2	-	TGCGCCAGCAGCTTGTGGCTAGTGGTCGATACCGGGGAGCTGTTTTTT	CASSLWLVVDTGELFF
TRBV6-2/TRBV6-3	TRBD1	TRBJ1-6	few	TGTGCCAGCAGCCTACTGACAGGGAAGAATTCACCCCTCCACTTT	CASSLLTGKNSPLHF
TRBV7-2	-	TRBJ2-1	few	TGTGCCAGCAGCTTGGGGGTGGGCAATGAGCAGTTCTTC	CASSLGVGNEQFF